This T cell receptor beta chain is drawn from a study of Ad26.COV2.S vaccination and SARS-CoV-2 variants. Assay: immunoSEQ multiplex PCR; the TCRdb copy retains only in-frame clones and omits some. This sample has roughly 320,000 clones; about 82% occur once, and the top ten carry 2% to 2.5%. Treatment denoted: 19 received Ad26.COV2.S at low or high dose, single or two shots; five or six received placebo; per-sample allocation not given. On day 63 after the first injection, vaccine and placebo recipients gave samples. The sample came from a Boston adult aged 18-55 years. The sequence derives from a person aged 18 to 59 who received the Ad26.COV2.S COVID-19 vaccine or a placebo. The source material was peripheral blood, sampled in a trial of Ad26.COV2.S vaccine versus placebo.

The CDR3 region is CASSEGNRGGYEQYF. CDR3 DNA: TGTGCCAGCAGTGAGGGAAACAGGGGTGGGTACGAGCAGTACTTC. The chain combines TRBV28 with TRBJ2-7; 7 bases are shared with TRBD1. The J segment lost 4 bases and the V segment lost 5 bases, leaving 11 bases of the junction unmatched. The CDR3 covers 15 residues. The germline gives CDR1 MDHEN, CDR2 SYDVKM.